The 29 T cell receptor beta chains below were found in one sample sequenced in a study of human T cells and chemical hapten exposure. The time point was: pre-sensitization, week 0. Indicated treatment: therapeutic diphenylcyclopropenone sensitization with weekly scalp DPC. In TCRdb, the RACE reads were re-called with MiXCR into one record per CDR3 protein. The sample has 300,000 to 400,000 distinct CDR3 sequences; less than 6.5% are singletons. Sequences were derived from whole blood, sampled in connection with sensitization to the hapten diphenylcyclopropenone (DPC). These receptors were obtained from a woman aged 45-60 years with alopecia areata. Some clones in this sample may be carry-over from other donors' samples.

At least ten counts were recorded for this clonotype. The rearrangement uses TRBV4-3 and TRBJ2-3; no reliable D call. The germline gives CDR1 LGHNA, CDR2 YSLEER. Trimming shortened V by 0 bases and J by 2 bases, and 15 bases separated the two germline ends. CDR3 length: 17 amino acids. As DNA, the CDR3 is TGCGCCAGCAGCCAAGATCCGGGCCTTAACCCCACAGATACGCAGTATTTT. It yields the protein CASSQDPGLNPTDTQYF.

This clonotype was recorded many times. The V and J genes are TRBV21-1 and TRBJ2-5; TRBD2, the table's D call, lacks a check against the DNA. TRBV21-1 is flagged as a pseudogene. The CDR3 is 13 residues long. CDR3 amino acids: CASSPRVTETQYF. The CDR3 bases are TGTGCCAGCAGCCCGAGGGTCACAGAGACCCAGTACTTC.

This clonotype was seen a few times. The V call is TRBV27, the J call TRBJ1-2; D is possibly TRBD1 (5 bases). CDR3 length: 14 residues. Per the germline V gene, CDR1 is MNHEY and CDR2 is SMNVEV (reference sequence). V was shortened by 3 bases and J by 8 bases, with 16 bases between the two germline ends. The DNA for the CDR3 is TGTGCCAGCAGTTTTGGATTGCCAGGGAGCGGCTACACCTTC. It encodes CASSFGLPGSGYTF.

J is TRBJ1-4 and V is TRBV28, with a possible D match to TRBD1 (5 bases). V shed 3 bases and J shed 8 bases, with 13 bases lying between them. Germline assignment: CDR1 MDHEN and CDR2 SYDVKM. The CDR3 is made up of 14 amino acids. CDR3 protein: CASSLRGALEKLFF. The CDR3 nucleotides are TGTGCCAGCAGTTTGAGAGGGGCCCTAGAAAAACTGTTTTTT. Filled out from reference TRBV28 and TRBJ1-4, the complete variable domain reads DVKVTQSSRYLVKRTGEKVFLECVQDMDHENMFWYRQDPGLGLRLIYFSYDVKMKEKGDIPEGYSVSREKKERFSLILESASTNQTSMYLCASSLRGALEKLFFGSGTQLSVL.

This clonotype turned up a few times. The chain employs TRBV28 and TRBJ2-7, with 9 bases aligning to TRBD1. Germline trimming cut 8 bases from V and 4 bases from J; bases unmatched to any gene: 3. The CDR3 loop spans 12 amino acids. CDR1 is MDHEN, CDR2 SYDVKM, per germline. The CDR3 sequence is CASGDRGYEQYF. The CDR3 nucleotides read TGTGCCAGCGGAGACAGGGGGTACGAGCAGTACTTC.

This clonotype was seen more than once but under ten times. The rearrangement joins TRBV5-1 to TRBJ1-5, with D tentatively TRBD1 (5 bases). The CDR3 consists of 13 residues. Germline V gives CDR1 SGHRS, CDR2 YFSETQ. Trimming pared 3 bases from V and 4 bases from J, leaving 8 bases between. The CDR3 spells CASSWDGNQPQHF. For the CDR3, the DNA is TGCGCCAGCAGCTGGGACGGTAATCAGCCCCAGCATTTT.

This clonotype was detected ten times or more. The CDR3 bases are TGTGCCACCGCCGGTACCTATTCCTACAATGAGCAGTTCTTC. Residues: CATAGTYSYNEQFF. V is TRBV24-1 and J is TRBJ2-1; D gene uncertain. Germline CDR1 and CDR2: KGHDR and SFDVKD. Trimming removed 9 bases from V and 1 base from J, with 12 bases in between. The CDR3 is 14 residues long.

This chain uses TRBV11-2 with TRBJ2-3; 7 bases line up with TRBD1. Germline V gives CDR1 SGHAT, CDR2 FQNNGV. The junction had 8 bases not matched to a gene; V was cut back by 5 bases and J by 0 bases. The CDR3 runs 16 residues. In nucleotides, the CDR3 is TGTGCCAGCAGCGTCGGACAGGTGACTAGCACAGATACGCAGTATTTT. Translation: CASSVGQVTSTDTQYF. Full variable domain (rest looked up from reference TRBV11-2 and TRBJ2-3): EAGVAQSPRYKIIEKRQSVAFWCNPISGHATLYWYQQILGQGPKLLIQFQNNGVVDDSQLPKDRFSAERLKGVDSTLKIQPAKLEDSAVYLCASSVGQVTSTDTQYFGPGTRLTVL.

This clonotype was detected many times. This chain connects TRBV29-1 to TRBJ2-7; TRBD1 matches at 7 bases. The V gene's germline CDR1 is SQVTM and CDR2 ANQGSEA. The CDR3 has 12 amino acids. The J segment lost 3 bases and the V segment lost 4 bases, leaving 3 bases of the junction unmatched. For the CDR3, the DNA is TGCAGCGTTGGGACAGGAGTCTACGAGCAGTACTTC. Encoded protein: CSVGTGVYEQYF.

This clonotype was recorded many times. The chain uses TRBV2 and TRBJ2-2; 7 bases are shared with TRBD2. The CDR3 extends over 15 amino acids. After removal of 6 bases from V and 4 bases from J, the junction contained 8 bases not matched to a gene. CDR1 is SNHLY and CDR2 is FYNNEI in the germline V gene. CDR3 sequence (DNA): TGTGCCAGCAGGCATGGCGGGGGTATCACCGGGGAGCTGTTTTTT. Translated, it gives CASRHGGGITGELFF.

The V call is TRBV27, the J call TRBJ2-1; D might be TRBD1 (5 bases). Germline CDR1 and CDR2: MNHEY and SMNVEV (reference sequence). V lost 5 bases, J lost 4 bases, and 9 bases lay in between. The CDR3 spans 13 residues. The CDR3 nucleotides are TGTGCCAGCAGTGTCGACAGTTACAATGAGCAGTTCTTC. Encoded protein: CASSVDSYNEQFF.

The rearrangement joins TRBV5-1 to TRBJ1-1; 9 bases are shared with TRBD1. Germline-derived CDR1 and CDR2 are SGHRS and YFSETQ. The V and J ends lost 4 bases and 0 bases, in that order; junction bases with no gene match: 7. The CDR3 runs to 16 residues. CDR3 sequence reads: CASSRRTGDLNTEAFF. As DNA, the CDR3 is TGCGCCAGCAGCCGCCGGACAGGGGATTTGAACACTGAAGCTTTCTTT.

The chain employs TRBV20-1 and TRBJ1-2; D uncertain. The ends were cut back, 3 bases at V and 5 bases at J, with 13 bases in the middle. The CDR3 consists of 13 residues. The germline CDR1 and CDR2 sequences are DFQATT and SNEGSKA (reference sequence). Written as DNA, the CDR3 is TGCAGTGCTAGGGATAGGGTCCCTTATGGCTACACCTTC. Translating gives CSARDRVPYGYTF.

This clonotype was seen a few times. The chain is built from TRBV20-1 and TRBJ1-1; D remains ambiguous. V shed 5 bases and J shed 5 bases, with 15 bases lying between them. Germline lookup yields CDR1 DFQATT and CDR2 SNEGSKA (reference sequence). The CDR3 length is 13 residues. The CDR3 bases are TGCAGTGCTGATCCGGCAACCCAGACTGAAGCTTTCTTT. It encodes CSADPATQTEAFF.

On this clonotype itself: This could be a read error, since a much larger clone is one nucleotide away. The chain carries TRBV3-1 and TRBJ2-7, with D unresolved. CDR3 length: 14 residues. Germline V CDR1 and CDR2: LGHDT, YNNKEL (reference sequence). This chain's CDR3 is CASSQGPLGHERYF. CDR3 nucleotides: TGTGCCAGCAGCCAAGGACCATTAGGCCACGAGCGGTACTTC.

This clonotype has more than one count but fewer than ten. The rearrangement links TRBV12-3 or TRBV12-4 to TRBJ2-3, with TRBD2 matching over 10 bases. V dropped 5 bases and J dropped 0; count of bases not matched to a gene: 8. The CDR3 sequence is 17 residues long. CDR3 DNA sequence: TGTGCCAGCAGTCCGTTAGCGGGGGGACAAAGCACAGATACGCAGTATTTT. This sequence encodes CASSPLAGGQSTDTQYF.

The rearrangement links TRBV28 to TRBJ2-3, with TRBD1 as a possible D gene (5 bases). CDR1 and CDR2 from the germline V gene are MDHEN and SYDVKM. With 3 bases removed from V and 2 bases from J, the gap between germline ends came to 12 bases. CDR3 length equals 15 residues. CDR3: CASSLPTAATDTQYF. DNA for the CDR3: TGTGCCAGCAGTTTGCCGACAGCTGCCACAGATACGCAGTATTTT.

This clonotype appeared many times. This chain connects TRBV5-4 to TRBJ2-1; TRBD2 is a possible D gene (6 bases). Trimming shortened V by 0 bases and J by 9 bases, and 16 bases separated the two germline ends. Germline values: CDR1 SGHNT, CDR2 YYREEE (reference sequence). CDR3 length: 15 residues. The CDR3 loop is CASSLDGGVSGEQFF. The CDR3 DNA reads TGTGCCAGCAGCTTGGATGGAGGGGTCTCCGGTGAGCAGTTCTTC.

The chain combines TRBV24-1 with TRBJ2-2; 10 nucleotides align to TRBD1. From germline, CDR1 is KGHDR and CDR2 SFDVKD. The CDR3 extends over 14 amino acids. Unmatched junction bases numbered 6, after V lost 8 bases and J lost 7 bases. CDR3 sequence reads: CATTGQGGSGELFF. In DNA form, the CDR3 reads TGTGCCACCACCGGACAGGGGGGAAGCGGGGAGCTGTTTTTT.

This clonotype came up a few times. V is TRBV3-1 and J is TRBJ2-1; 11 positions agree with TRBD2. CDR1 is LGHDT and CDR2 is YNNKEL in the germline V gene (reference sequence). The CDR3 length is 17 residues. V was clipped by 0 bases and J by 6 bases; unmatched bases: 7. This chain's CDR3 is CASSQDVLAGGPNEQFF. In nucleotides, the CDR3 is TGTGCCAGCAGCCAAGATGTCCTAGCGGGAGGTCCCAATGAGCAGTTCTTC.

The table lists this clonotype with a few counts. This chain joins TRBV7-3 and TRBJ1-1; a weak D match, TRBD1 (6 bases). V lost 5 bases and J 5 bases, leaving 15 bases between the germline ends. The CDR3 runs 14 residues. Per the germline V gene, CDR1 is SGHTA and CDR2 is FQGTGA. The CDR3 is CASSPKGDRTEAFF. The CDR3 DNA follows: TGTGCCAGCAGCCCTAAGGGGGATAGGACTGAAGCTTTCTTT.

This clonotype came up many times. The chain uses TRBV20-1 and TRBJ2-2; D is unclear. V lost 0 bases and J 0 bases, leaving 11 bases between the germline ends. Germline V gives CDR1 DFQATT, CDR2 SNEGSKA (reference sequence). There are 16 residues in the CDR3. The CDR3 loop reads CSARDRLRPNTGELFF. CDR3 nucleotides: TGCAGTGCTAGAGATAGGCTACGCCCGAACACCGGGGAGCTGTTTTTT.

This clonotype has ten or more counts. J is TRBJ2-7 and V is TRBV27; a weak D match, TRBD2 (6 bases). Germline CDR1 is MNHEY and CDR2 is SMNVEV (reference sequence). The CDR3 consists of 13 residues. V was pared by 6 bases and J by 4 bases, with 13 bases between. CDR3 nucleotide sequence: TGTGCCAGCAGCCGGGACTTCTCATACGAGCAGTACTTC. It codes for CASSRDFSYEQYF.

The sample holds many counts of this clonotype. The chain couples TRBV5-5 to TRBJ1-3; no definite D call. Germline V gene data show CDR1 as SGHKS and CDR2 as YYEKEE (reference sequence). CDR3 length: 15 amino acids. V gave up 0 bases and J gave up 0 bases, with 7 bases separating them. The CDR3 loop is CASSLDPSSGNTIYF. The CDR3 DNA is TGTGCCAGCAGCTTGGATCCTAGCTCTGGAAACACCATATATTTT.

This clonotype was observed many times. V and J are TRBV14 and TRBJ1-1; D call uncertain. CDR3 length: 15 amino acids. The V end lost 4 bases, the J end lost 0 bases, and 12 bases lay between the germline ends. Germline CDR1 and CDR2: SGHDN and FVKESK. As DNA, the CDR3 is TGTGCCAGCAGCCCAGTCCGGTCCATGAACACTGAAGCTTTCTTT. This translates into CASSPVRSMNTEAFF.

This clonotype turned up a few times. The genes are TRBV5-1 and TRBJ1-1; no clear D gene. This CDR3 region has 14 residues. CDR1 SGHRS and CDR2 YFSETQ come from the germline V gene. Trimming removed 4 bases at V and 2 bases at J, with 12 bases between. CDR3 coding DNA: TGCGCCAGCAGCCGATTACAGCTAAACACTGAAGCTTTCTTT. Its translation: CASSRLQLNTEAFF.

This clonotype appeared many times. This CDR3 is CSVERGLAGADEQFF. The CDR3 bases are TGCAGCGTTGAACGAGGACTAGCGGGAGCGGATGAGCAGTTCTTC. J is TRBJ2-1 and V is TRBV29-1; TRBD2 agrees at 13 bases. V dropped 2 bases and J dropped 8; count of bases not matched to a gene: 6. The CDR3 length is 15 residues. Germline assignment: CDR1 SQVTM and CDR2 ANQGSEA.

This clonotype was picked up many times. This chain links TRBV4-3 with TRBJ2-1, with 8 bases matching TRBD1. V dropped 0 bases and J dropped 6; count of bases not matched to a gene: 10. From germline, CDR1 is LGHNA and CDR2 YSLEER. This CDR3 region has 17 residues. CDR3 sequence reads: CASSQDLVAGGSNEQFF. The CDR3 DNA reads TGCGCCAGCAGCCAAGATCTGGTGGCAGGGGGCTCCAATGAGCAGTTCTTC.

The rearrangement joins TRBV20-1 to TRBJ2-7; the D call may be TRBD1 or TRBD2 (5 bases each). The CDR3 runs to 15 residues. Trimming shortened V by 4 bases and J by 5 bases, and 21 bases separated the two germline ends. Looked up from germline, CDR1 is DFQATT and CDR2 is SNEGSKA (reference sequence). CDR3 in DNA: TGCAGTGCTAAATGGGACCTATTAAGAGGAAACGAGCAGTACTTC. It codes for CSAKWDLLRGNEQYF.